The 29 T cell receptor beta chains reported below all come from one sample, sequenced in a study of T cell clonality in common variable immunodeficiency. Profiling relied on immunoSEQ multiplex PCR, and the TCRdb table lists in-frame clones only, not all of them. The sample holds about 40,000 clones, and no clone turns up only once. Sequencing was done on a sample of peripheral blood mononuclear cells. The receptors derive from a person aged 18 to 75 in good health.

This clone came up many times. The DNA read from the CDR3 is TGTGCCAGCTCACCAAACAGGGACTCACCC. Translated, it gives CASSPNRDSP. The CDR3 as a whole reads CASSPNRDSPLHF. The chain carries TRBV18 and TRBJ1-6, with D possibly being TRBD1 (6 bases). The read terminates 3 residues before the CDR3 end, so the remaining end is supplied by the germline J gene. CDR1 KGHSH and CDR2 LQKENI come from the germline V gene. The length of the CDR3 is 13 residues. V gave up 2 bases and J gave up 10 bases, with 9 bases separating them.

This clone was detected many times. The CDR3 extends 3 residues past the end of the read, so its final part is completed from the germline J gene. V is TRBV5-1 and J is TRBJ2-1, with 9 bases lining up with TRBD2. CDR1 and CDR2 (germline): SGHRS, YFSETQ. V lost 1 base and J lost 3; bases outside the gene matches: 14. This CDR3 region has 19 residues. The CDR3 bases that were read are TGCGCCAGCAGCTTGTCGGAGGGTAGCGGGAGAATTGGCTACAATGAG. Translation gives CASSLSEGSGRIGYNE. The complete CDR3 reads CASSLSEGSGRIGYNEQFF.

In this sample, this clone turned up many times. The read gets to within 3 residues of the CDR3 end, and the germline J gene fills in the rest. J is TRBJ2-3 and V is TRBV2; 14 positions match TRBD2. With 4 bases clipped from V and 0 bases from J, the junction kept 3 bases outside the gene matches. Germline V gives CDR1 SNHLY, CDR2 FYNNEI. The CDR3 consists of 17 residues. The DNA read from the CDR3 is TGTGCCAGCAGTGGGACTAGCGGGGGGATTAGCACAGATACG. Residues: CASSGTSGGISTDT. The CDR3 reads in full as CASSGTSGGISTDTQYF.

This clone has only a few counts. The sequenced fragment ends 3 residues before the CDR3 boundary, so the rest is inferred from the germline J gene. The chain is built from TRBV18 and TRBJ1-2; possibly TRBD1 for D (6 bases). CDR3 length: 14 amino acids. From germline, CDR1 is KGHSH and CDR2 LQKENI. The V gene lost 4 bases and the J gene lost 2 bases, with 11 bases spanning the gap. CDR3 DNA (partial): TGTGCCAGCTCACGGTCGGGACAAAACTATGGC. Its translation is CASSRSGQNYG. The CDR3 in full is CASSRSGQNYGYTF.

In its sample, this clone was seen many times. The read falls 3 residues short of the CDR3 end, and the missing part is taken from the germline J gene. The chain couples TRBV5-1 to TRBJ1-1; no definite D call. V was pared by 1 base and J by 4 bases, with 11 bases between. Germline-derived CDR1 and CDR2 are SGHRS and YFSETQ. CDR3 size: 14 residues. The sequenced CDR3 bases are TGCGCCAGCAGCTTGACAGTTCCTACCACTGAA. It specifies CASSLTVPTTE. The full CDR3 protein is CASSLTVPTTEAFF.

At least ten counts were recorded for this clone. The observed sequence ends 3 residues before the CDR3 terminus, with the missing tail filled in from the germline J gene. The chain employs TRBV29-1 and TRBJ1-2; TRBD1 might be the D (5 bases). The CDR3 has 13 residues. Germline CDR1 is SQVTM and CDR2 is ANQGSEA. V gave up 6 bases and J gave up 6 bases, with 17 bases separating them. CDR3 amino acids: CSVFIRDSDGYTF. The DNA read from the CDR3 is TGCAGCGTCTTCATCCGGGACTCGGATGGC.

By proportion, this clone is medium-sized. The read ends 3 residues shy of where the CDR3 ends; the end is completed using the germline J gene. V is TRBV2 and J is TRBJ2-1; 11 bases align to TRBD2. This CDR3 is built from 15 residues. Losses at the gene ends were 7 bases for V and 5 bases for J; bases not matched to a gene: 7. From germline, CDR1 is SNHLY and CDR2 FYNNEI. CDR3 DNA (partial): TGTGCCAGCAATCCGCTAGCGGGAGGCCACAATGAG. Its translation: CASNPLAGGHNE. The entire CDR3 protein reads CASNPLAGGHNEQFF.

The sample holds many counts of this clone. The read is 3 residues too short to cover the CDR3 end, so that end is filled in from the germline J gene. The chain couples TRBV7-9 to TRBJ2-1; 10 nucleotides align to TRBD2. J gave up 3 bases and V 5 bases, and 4 bases lay outside the gene matches. This CDR3 is built from 15 residues. Germline V CDR1 and CDR2: SEHNR, FQNEAQ (reference sequence). The CDR3 bases that were read are TGTGCCAGCAGCCAGGGACTAGCGAACTACAATGAG. It yields the protein CASSQGLANYNE. The complete CDR3 reads CASSQGLANYNEQFF.

This clone has ten or more counts. The read ends 3 residues early relative to the CDR3; the germline J gene fills the gap. This rearrangement joins TRBV2 to TRBJ1-1; a weak D match, TRBD1 (6 bases). Per the germline V gene, CDR1 is SNHLY and CDR2 is FYNNEI. The V end was cut by 8 bases, the J end by 3 bases, with 10 bases between. The length of the CDR3 is 12 residues. The DNA read from the CDR3 is TGTGCCAGCGGGGACATCTACACTGAA. This encodes CASGDIYTE. The whole CDR3 protein is CASGDIYTEAFF.

This clone was counted ten times or more. The read ends 3 residues shy of where the CDR3 ends; the end is completed using the germline J gene. The chain has TRBV7-3 and TRBJ2-1; TRBD2 agrees at 12 bases. Losses at the gene ends were 0 bases for V and 0 bases for J; bases not matched to a gene: 0. The CDR3 contains 17 residues. In germline, CDR1 is SGHTA, CDR2 FQGTGA. The CDR3 loop is CASSLTTSGSSYNEQFF. The CDR3 DNA, read in part, is TGTGCCAGCAGCTTAACGACTAGCGGGAGCTCCTACAATGAG. Complete variable domain (other parts from reference TRBV7-3 and TRBJ2-1): GAGVSQTPSNKVTEKGKYVELRCDPISGHTALYWYRQSLGQGPEFLIYFQGTGAADDSGLPNDRFFAVRPEGSVSTLKIQRTERGDSAVYLCASSLTTSGSSYNEQFFGPGTRLTVL.

This clone was seen many times. Read coverage stops 3 residues before the CDR3 terminus; the germline J gene supplies the remainder. The chain links TRBV28 to TRBJ2-5, with 11 bases matching TRBD1. Losses at the gene ends were 8 bases for V and 5 bases for J; bases not matched to a gene: 7. Germline-derived CDR1 and CDR2 are MDHEN and SYDVKM. The CDR3 totals 14 residues. CDR3 DNA (partial): TGTGCCAGCCGGGACAGGGGGAAGGGGGAGACC. It translates to CASRDRGKGET. From start to end, the CDR3 is CASRDRGKGETQYF.

This clone was seen repeatedly, ten times or more. One junction end disagrees with the germline gene, perhaps due to a read error. The CDR3 end falls 3 residues outside the read, so it is completed with the germline J gene. Additional DNA sequences in this sample encode the identical CDR3. The chain is built from TRBV7-9 and TRBJ2-7; maybe TRBD1 (6 bases). The CDR3 consists of 15 residues. Germline loops: CDR1 SEHNR, CDR2 FQNEAQ (reference sequence). CDR3 residues: CASSGTGHPTYEQYF. The part of the CDR3 DNA that was read is TGCGCCAGCAGCGGCACAGGGCACCCAACCTACGAG.

The sample holds many counts of this clone. The read stops 3 residues short of the end of the CDR3; the missing end is completed from the germline J gene. The chain joins TRBV10-3 to TRBJ1-2, with 9 nucleotides matching TRBD1. The CDR3 extends over 14 amino acids. Unmatched junction bases numbered 6, after V lost 5 bases and J lost 5 bases. Germline CDR1 is ENHRY and CDR2 is SYGVKD. The CDR3 bases that were read are TGTGCCATCAGTACGCGGACAGGGGAATATGGC. This translates into CAISTRTGEYG. The CDR3 in full is CAISTRTGEYGYTF.

This clone was counted at least ten times. The read terminates 3 residues before the CDR3 end, so the remaining end is supplied by the germline J gene. The chain is built from TRBV13 and TRBJ1-1, with 7 bases matching TRBD1. The CDR3 totals 14 residues. CDR1 and CDR2 (germline): PRHDT, FYEKMQ (reference sequence). V shed 5 bases and J 5 bases; nucleotides not matched to a gene: 8. The CDR3 loop is CASSADRDGTEAFF. CDR3 bases read: TGTGCCAGCAGCGCCGACAGGGACGGGACTGAA. The whole variable domain, remainder taken from reference TRBV13 and TRBJ1-1, is AAGVIQSPRHLIKEKRETATLKCYPIPRHDTVYWYQQGPGQDPQFLISFYEKMQSDKGSIPDRFSAQQFSDYHSELNMSSLELGDSALYFCASSADRDGTEAFFGQGTRLTVV.

A word on this clone: The CDR3 end falls 3 residues outside the read, so it is completed with the germline J gene. V gene TRBV30 combines with J gene TRBJ1-2; a possible D gene is TRBD1 (6 bases). This CDR3 has 16 residues. CDR1 and CDR2 (germline): GTSNPN, SVGIG (reference sequence). CDR3 bases read: TGTGCCTGGAGTGTACGGTGGGGGGGCCGATCGAGTGAC. Its protein is CAWSVRWGGRSSD. The complete CDR3 sequence is CAWSVRWGGRSSDYTF.

This clone occurred many times. From the germline J gene comes the end of the CDR3, since the read stops 3 residues before it. The V and J genes are TRBV20-1 and TRBJ1-1, with D possibly being TRBD1 (5 bases). The CDR3 covers 14 residues. V was shortened by 0 bases and J by 1 base, with 9 bases between the two germline ends. Germline V gives CDR1 DFQATT, CDR2 SNEGSKA (reference sequence). CDR3 amino acids: CSARDPDRNTEAFF. The CDR3 DNA, read in part, is TGCAGTGCTAGAGATCCCGACAGGAACACTGAA.

This clone was counted ten times or more. The read stops 3 residues short of the end of the CDR3; the missing end is completed from the germline J gene. The V call is TRBV30, the J call TRBJ1-2; maybe TRBD1 (5 bases). The CDR3 runs to 13 residues. V lost 8 bases to trimming and J lost 4 bases, with 17 bases between them. Looked up from germline, CDR1 is GTSNPN and CDR2 is SVGIG (reference sequence). The CDR3 DNA, read in part, is TGTGCCAGGGGCCTCTCTAGTGGCTATGGC. This encodes CARGLSSGYG. The CDR3, in full, reads CARGLSSGYGYTF.

This clone was picked up many times. One end of the junction fails to match germline, which may point to a read error. The CDR3 is cut off 3 residues early in the read; its end comes from the germline J gene. The gene calls are TRBV19 and TRBJ1-6; D is ambiguous. The germline V gene encodes CDR1 LNHDA and CDR2 SQIVND (reference sequence). The CDR3 is made up of 17 amino acids. This CDR3 reads CASTIGGRGSYNSPLHF. The sequenced CDR3 bases are TGTGCCAGTACTATAGGTGGCCGGGGATCCTATAATTCACCC.

To note about this clone: The read terminates 3 residues ahead of where the CDR3 ends, so the germline J gene completes it. The chain carries TRBV18 and TRBJ2-7; 9 nucleotides align to TRBD2. Germline V gives CDR1 KGHSH, CDR2 LQKENI. J was trimmed by 0 bases and V by 1 base; bases with no gene match: 1. The CDR3 spans 15 residues. The CDR3 is CASSPLREGSYEQYF. The CDR3 DNA, read in part, is TGTGCCAGCTCACCACTGCGGGAGGGCTCCTACGAG.

This clone was recorded at least ten times. The CDR3 extends 3 residues past the end of the read, so its final part is completed from the germline J gene. The chain employs TRBV11-2 and TRBJ2-7, with D possibly TRBD2 on 5 matching bases. CDR3 length: 14 residues. Germline V gene lookup returns CDR1 SGHAT and CDR2 FQNNGV. The V end was cut by 1 base, the J end by 6 bases, with 13 bases between. Here the CDR3 reads CASSLGLSSSEQYF. Incomplete CDR3 DNA: TGTGCCAGCAGCTTAGGACTATCCTCATCCGAG.

The sample holds many counts of this clone. The read gets to within 3 residues of the CDR3 end, and the germline J gene fills in the rest. V gene TRBV2 combines with J gene TRBJ2-2, with 7 bases lining up with TRBD1. Germline CDR1 SNHLY, CDR2 FYNNEI. V shed 9 bases and J 0 bases; nucleotides not matched to a gene: 7. The CDR3 contains 15 residues. This chain's CDR3 is CASLPGTANTGELFF. CDR3 DNA (partial): TGTGCCAGTCTCCCCGGGACAGCGAACACCGGGGAG. The variable domain in full, with the rest retrieved from reference TRBV2 and TRBJ2-2, is EPEVTQTPSHQVTQMGQEVILRCVPISNHLYFYWYRQILGQKVEFLVSFYNNEISEKSEIFDDQFSVERPDGSNFTLKIRSTKLEDSAMYFCASLPGTANTGELFFGEGSRLTVL.

This clone occurred many times. The observed sequence ends 3 residues before the CDR3 terminus, with the missing tail filled in from the germline J gene. V usage is TRBV6-4 and J usage is TRBJ2-5; TRBD2 is a possible D gene (5 bases). This CDR3 contains 13 residues. V lost 4 bases to trimming and J lost 7 bases, with 13 bases between them. Germline CDR1 and CDR2: MRHNA and SNTAGT. The CDR3 bases that were read are TGTGCCAGCAGTGTCGGGGAAGGCGGGACC. Its translation is CASSVGEGGT. The complete CDR3 sequence is CASSVGEGGTQYF.

Ten or more counts support this clone. The CDR3 is cut off 3 residues early in the read; its end comes from the germline J gene. The chain couples TRBV30 to TRBJ1-5; D remains unclear. Deletions cut 3 bases from V and 9 bases from J, with 18 bases between. Germline CDR1 is GTSNPN and CDR2 is SVGIG (reference sequence). The length of the CDR3 is 14 residues. Incomplete CDR3 DNA: TGTGCCTGGAGACCCGCCACCAACACGGGGCCC. Residues: CAWRPATNTGP. The full CDR3 protein is CAWRPATNTGPQHF.

This clone occurred many times. The DNA ends 3 residues before the CDR3 does, and the rest of the CDR3 is filled in from the germline J gene. The chain has TRBV6-1 and TRBJ1-1, with D tentatively TRBD1 (5 bases). Trimming removed 4 bases from V and 5 bases from J, with 8 bases in between. Germline values: CDR1 MNHNS, CDR2 SASEGT. The CDR3 extends over 12 amino acids. The CDR3 is CASSVQGTEAFF. CDR3 bases read: TGTGCCAGCAGTGTGCAGGGAACTGAA.

This clone has at least ten counts. The CDR3 end is not reached by the read, which stops 3 residues before it; the germline J gene fills it in. The V and J genes are TRBV18 and TRBJ1-5; weak D call: TRBD1 (5 bases). The V and J ends lost 3 bases and 5 bases respectively, with 8 bases between them. Germline CDR1 is KGHSH and CDR2 is LQKENI. CDR3 length: 13 amino acids. The CDR3 bases that were read are TGTGCCAGCTCACCCGACAGAGATCAGCCC. Its translation: CASSPDRDQP. The complete CDR3 sequence is CASSPDRDQPQHF. Based on the CDR3 plus reference TRBV18 and TRBJ1-5, the full variable domain is NAGVMQNPRHLVRRRGQEARLRCSPMKGHSHVYWYRQLPEEGLKFMVYLQKENIIDESGMPKERFSAEFPKEGPSILRIQQVVRGDSAAYFCASSPDRDQPQHFGDGTRLSIL.

This clone was detected a few times. The sequence runs out 3 residues before the end of the CDR3; the remainder is reconstructed from the germline J gene. The chain is built from TRBV30 and TRBJ1-2, with a possible D match to TRBD1 (5 bases). The germline V gene has CDR1 GTSNPN and CDR2 SVGIG (reference sequence). The CDR3 has 14 residues. CDR3 sequence reads: CAWSGGTSGRDYTF. The sequenced CDR3 bases are TGTGCCTGGAGTGGTGGGACTAGCGGTCGCGAC.

This clone was picked up many times. The read ends 3 residues early relative to the CDR3; the germline J gene fills the gap. The rearrangement links TRBV9 to TRBJ2-2; 8 bases are a match to TRBD1. This CDR3 contains 16 residues. The V gene end was trimmed by 3 bases and the J gene end by 2 bases; junction bases not matched to a gene: 6. Germline V lookup: CDR1 SGDLS, CDR2 YYNGEE. CDR3 DNA, as far as it was read: TGTGCCAGCAGCGGGGGACAGGAGACAAACACCGGGGAG. Its protein product is CASSGGQETNTGE. The full CDR3 sequence reads CASSGGQETNTGELFF. Full variable domain (remainder filled in from reference TRBV9 and TRBJ2-2): DSGVTQTPKHLITATGQRVTLRCSPRSGDLSVYWYQQSLDQGLQFLIQYYNGEERAKGNILERFSAQQFPDLHSELNLSSLELGDSALYFCASSGGQETNTGELFFGEGSRLTVL.

This clone was counted ten times or more. The read ends 3 residues before the CDR3 terminus; that terminus is restored from the germline J gene. The same CDR3 is also encoded by other DNA sequences in this sample. The chain recombines TRBV19 with TRBJ2-6; TRBD1 aligns across 7 bases. The CDR3 covers 15 residues. CDR1 is LNHDA, CDR2 SQIVND, per germline (reference sequence). V shed 6 bases and J 2 bases; nucleotides not matched to a gene: 4. This CDR3 reads CASSLDRAGANVLTF. CDR3 DNA, as far as it was read: TGTGCCAGTAGCTTAGACAGGGCTGGGGCCAACGTC.

This clone was seen repeatedly, ten times or more. The read ends 3 residues before the CDR3 terminus; that terminus is restored from the germline J gene. V and J are TRBV7-9 and TRBJ2-2; D gene uncertain. Germline loops: CDR1 SEHNR, CDR2 FQNEAQ (reference sequence). This CDR3 has 15 amino acids. V gave up 4 bases and J gave up 2 bases, with 11 bases separating them. The CDR3 spells CASSSTQSNTGELFF. The CDR3 DNA, read in part, is TGTGCCAGCAGCTCGACACAATCTAACACCGGGGAG.